The TCR beta chain under discussion was sequenced for a study of OX40 agonist ivuxolimab in advanced cancers. Study results and limitations: Clones of CD4+ and CD8+ blood T cells grew by week 6 at doses of 0.1 to 3.0 mg/kg.

Germline V gene data show CDR1 as MDHEN and CDR2 as SYDVKM. This CDR3 comprises 16 residues. V was trimmed by 6 bases and J by 0 bases, leaving 18 bases between them. Worth noting for this clone: Antigen unknown.

Exclusion applied to patients with autoimmune disease history or systemic immunosuppression. Clones were read by immunoSEQ multiplex PCR, and TCRdb kept only the in-frame ones, dropping some. The data show 58,000 or so clones, roughly 89% seen once. This sequence was found in an adult with an advanced solid tumor such as melanoma, head and neck, liver or kidney cancer. The material sequenced was CD4+ or CD8+ T cells sorted from blood, taken in a trial of the OX40 agonist ivuxolimab. The chain carries TRBV28 and TRBJ2-7, with TRBD1 as a possible D gene (5 bases). DNA for the CDR3: TGTGCCAGCAGAACTCCTGTAACAGGTAACTCCTACGAGCAGTACTTC. Translating gives CASRTPVTGNSYEQYF.